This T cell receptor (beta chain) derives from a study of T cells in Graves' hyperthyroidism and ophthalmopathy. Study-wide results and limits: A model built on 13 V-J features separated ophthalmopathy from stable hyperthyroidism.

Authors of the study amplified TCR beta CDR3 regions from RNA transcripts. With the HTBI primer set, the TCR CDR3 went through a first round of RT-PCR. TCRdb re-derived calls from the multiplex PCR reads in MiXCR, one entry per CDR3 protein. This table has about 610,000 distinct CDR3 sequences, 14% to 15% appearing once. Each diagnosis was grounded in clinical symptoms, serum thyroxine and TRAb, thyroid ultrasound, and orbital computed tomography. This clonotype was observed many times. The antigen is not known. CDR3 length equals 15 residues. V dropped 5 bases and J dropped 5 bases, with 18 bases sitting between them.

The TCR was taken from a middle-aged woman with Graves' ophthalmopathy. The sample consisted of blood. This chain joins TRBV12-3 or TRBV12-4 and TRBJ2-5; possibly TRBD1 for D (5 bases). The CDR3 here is CASSQNQGLRETQYF. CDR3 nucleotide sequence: TGTGCCAGCAGTCAAAATCAGGGTCTACGGGAGACCCAGTACTTC.